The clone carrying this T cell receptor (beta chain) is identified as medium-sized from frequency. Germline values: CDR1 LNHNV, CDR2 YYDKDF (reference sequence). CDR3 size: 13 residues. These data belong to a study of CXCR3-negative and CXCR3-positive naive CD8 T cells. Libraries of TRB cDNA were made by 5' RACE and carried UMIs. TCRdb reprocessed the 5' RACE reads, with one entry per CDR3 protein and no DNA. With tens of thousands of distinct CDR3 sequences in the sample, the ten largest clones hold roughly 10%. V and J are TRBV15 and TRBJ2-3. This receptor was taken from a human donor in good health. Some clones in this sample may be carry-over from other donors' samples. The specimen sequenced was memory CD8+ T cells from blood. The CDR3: CATSRASTDTQYF.